This TCR beta chain emerged from a study of blood T cells in healthy people across ages. Study-wide results and limits: PBMCs left unsorted prevented a conclusive naive versus antigen-experienced comparison.

Of note for this clonotype: Its antigen is not known.

Combining a sample-barcoded 5' primer with a J-beta primer mix, a second PCR ran for roughly 7 to 11 cycles. The template-switch adaptor was a 5' adaptor with 12 random nucleotides. It tagged each cDNA molecule. All samples gave at least 2.5 million CDR3-containing paired-end reads. TCRdb fed the 5' RACE reads into MiXCR, producing one record per CDR3 protein. The table lists about 1,600,000 distinct CDR3 sequences, 40% to 50% of them singletons, with roughly 7.7% in the top ten. Germline CDR1 is DFQATT and CDR2 is SNEGSKA (reference sequence). The CDR3 has 15 residues. V trimming: 2 bases; J trimming: 4 bases; junction bases outside the gene matches: 9.

Sequenced input: blood. The clonotype originates from a woman under 30 in good health. V is TRBV20-1 and J is TRBJ2-7; 9 nucleotides line up with TRBD1. CDR3 bases: TGCAGTGCTAGAACTCCGGGGACAGGGCTGTACGAGCAGTACTTC. It translates to CSARTPGTGLYEQYF.